What follows are 11 T cell receptor beta chains derived from one specimen sequenced in a study of shared clonotypes between healthy human individuals. Data came from immunoSEQ multiplex PCR; TCRdb stores just in-frame clones and leaves some out. The data contain 980,000 or so clones, over 60% of them singletons. The sequencing input was memory CD4+ T cells sorted from blood. The sample's subset: CD45RA-negative fraction. The receptors stem from a man younger than 35 in good health.

The gene calls are TRBV6-5 and TRBJ2-5; the D gene is possibly TRBD2 (7 bases). This CDR3 has 15 residues. Germline CDR1 is MNHEY and CDR2 is SVGAGI. The V end lost 2 bases, the J end lost 5 bases, and 15 bases lay between the germline ends. CDR3 sequence: CASSYRRGPHETQYF. Written as DNA, the CDR3 is TGTGCCAGCAGTTACAGGCGGGGGCCCCACGAGACCCAGTACTTC.

The chain has TRBV5-1 and TRBJ1-1; possibly TRBD1 for D (6 bases). Germline assignment: CDR1 SGHRS and CDR2 YFSETQ. The V gene lost 2 bases and the J gene lost 2 bases, with 10 bases spanning the gap. This CDR3 is built from 14 residues. CDR3 protein: CASSFGQTNTEAFF. The CDR3 coding sequence is TGCGCCAGCAGCTTCGGACAGACCAACACTGAAGCTTTCTTT.

Regarding this clone: A much larger clone lies a single base off, so this may be a read error. This sample also contains other DNA sequences that code for the same CDR3. The chain has TRBV11-2 and TRBJ2-2; a possible D gene is TRBD2 (5 bases). V was cut by 0 bases and J by 8 bases, with 7 bases left in between. Looked up from germline, CDR1 is SGHAT and CDR2 is FQNNGV. The CDR3 covers 13 residues. The CDR3 coding sequence is TGTGCCAGCAGCTTAGATCGAGGGGGGGAGCTGTTTTTT. It codes for CASSLDRGGELFF.

The chain uses TRBV5-1 and TRBJ2-7; 8 nucleotides match TRBD2. The V and J ends lost 4 bases and 5 bases, in that order; junction bases with no gene match: 8. From germline, CDR1 is SGHRS and CDR2 YFSETQ. The CDR3 has 14 amino acids. The CDR3 protein is CASSPGGSVHEQYF. In DNA, the CDR3 is TGCGCCAGCAGCCCGGGGGGGTCCGTTCACGAGCAGTACTTC.

The V gene is TRBV29-1, the J gene TRBJ1-1, with D perhaps matching TRBD1 (6 bases). Germline CDR1 and CDR2: SQVTM and ANQGSEA. The length of the CDR3 is 14 residues. Trimming stripped 7 bases from V and 2 bases from J, with 17 bases between. The CDR3, as DNA: TGCAGCGCGGGGGCGAGGGGGGTTAACACTGAAGCTTTCTTT. It codes for CSAGARGVNTEAFF.

This rearrangement joins TRBV19 to TRBJ1-6; D remains unclear. The CDR3 has 12 residues. Trimming cost V 7 bases and J 6 bases, with 7 bases left between them. Germline values: CDR1 LNHDA, CDR2 SQIVND (reference sequence). CDR3 sequence: CASNAGNSPLHF. The DNA of the CDR3 is TGTGCCAGTAACGCCGGTAATTCACCCCTCCACTTT.

In its sample, this clone was seen once. This sequence joins TRBV2 and TRBJ1-2, with TRBD1 identical over 8 bases. Germline V gene lookup returns CDR1 SNHLY and CDR2 FYNNEI. The CDR3 spans 15 residues. V trimming: 0 bases; J trimming: 4 bases; junction bases outside the gene matches: 4. The CDR3 nucleotides read TGTGCCAGCAGTGAAGCCGGACAGGGTCCCTATGGCTACACCTTC. Its protein is CASSEAGQGPYGYTF.

This clone was detected once. The chain recombines TRBV18 with TRBJ1-1; D not certain. The germline V gene has CDR1 KGHSH and CDR2 LQKENI. The CDR3 totals 16 residues. V was clipped by 6 bases and J by 0 bases, with 17 bases between them. The CDR3 spells CASSPKSMGVNTEAFF. In DNA form, the CDR3 reads TGTGCCAGCTCGCCCAAGTCGATGGGAGTGAACACTGAAGCTTTCTTT.

Notes on this clone: This sequence is one base from a far larger clone and is likely a read error. The V call is TRBV19, the J call TRBJ2-5, with TRBD2 matching 10 bases. Germline CDR1 and CDR2: LNHDA and SQIVND (reference sequence). The CDR3 has 16 amino acids. CDR3: CAGSIDPSSGGLTQYF. The CDR3 region has the DNA TGTGCCGGTAGTATAGACCCGTCTAGCGGGGGCCTTACCCAGTACTTC.

The chain combines TRBV5-1 with TRBJ1-3; TRBD1 aligns across 10 bases. This CDR3 spans 18 amino acids. V shed 0 bases and J 2 bases; nucleotides not matched to a gene: 8. The germline gives CDR1 SGHRS, CDR2 YFSETQ. The CDR3 DNA is TGCGCCAGCAGCTTGGCCGGGACAGGGGCGCAAGCTGGAAACACCATATATTTT. Protein: CASSLAGTGAQAGNTIYF.

The gene calls are TRBV10-3 and TRBJ2-3, with TRBD1 matching over 8 bases. The trim removed 4 bases at V and 6 bases at J, leaving 6 bases unmatched. Germline V gives CDR1 ENHRY, CDR2 SYGVKD. This CDR3 has 14 residues. The CDR3: CAISGGQGVDTQYF. The DNA for the CDR3 is TGTGCCATCAGTGGAGGACAGGGAGTGGATACGCAGTATTTT.